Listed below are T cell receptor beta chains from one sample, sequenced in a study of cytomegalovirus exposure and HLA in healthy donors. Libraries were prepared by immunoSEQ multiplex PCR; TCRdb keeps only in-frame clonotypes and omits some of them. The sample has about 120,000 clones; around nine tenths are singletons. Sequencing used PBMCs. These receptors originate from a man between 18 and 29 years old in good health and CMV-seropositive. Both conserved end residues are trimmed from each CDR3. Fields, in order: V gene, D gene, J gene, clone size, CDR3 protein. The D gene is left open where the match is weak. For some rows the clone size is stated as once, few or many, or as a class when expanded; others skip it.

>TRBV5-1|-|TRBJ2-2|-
ASSLGPTGSKTGELF
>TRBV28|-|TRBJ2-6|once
ASSFLGQGRFSGANVLT
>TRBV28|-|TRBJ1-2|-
ASSLDRRANYGYT
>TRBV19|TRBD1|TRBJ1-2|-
ASSIRDRITNYGYT
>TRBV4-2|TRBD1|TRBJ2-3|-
ASSPQTGGFTDTQY
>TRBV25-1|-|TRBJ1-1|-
ASSEPGHRATEAF
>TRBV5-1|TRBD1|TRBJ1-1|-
ASSFTGGNTEAF
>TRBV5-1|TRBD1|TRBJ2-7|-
ASSEPGQFEQY
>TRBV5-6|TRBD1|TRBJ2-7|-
ASRVRDRGLYEQY
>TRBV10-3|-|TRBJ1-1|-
AISESRQNTEAF
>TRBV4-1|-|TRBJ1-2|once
ASSQDLQGFYGYT
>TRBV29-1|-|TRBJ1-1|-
STQGVREAF
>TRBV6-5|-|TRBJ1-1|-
ASSYELSAEAF
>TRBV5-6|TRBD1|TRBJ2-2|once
ASSRQGSNTGELF
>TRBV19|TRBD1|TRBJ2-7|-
ATQRPAAGGGYEQY
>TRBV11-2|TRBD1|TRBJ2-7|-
ASSSLQGAGEQY
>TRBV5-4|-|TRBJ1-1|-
ASSPQGTEAF
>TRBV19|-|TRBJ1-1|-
ASSPKSVNTEAF
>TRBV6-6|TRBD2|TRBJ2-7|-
ASGGGRGYEQY
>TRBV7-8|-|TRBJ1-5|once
ASSLEARGGNQPQH
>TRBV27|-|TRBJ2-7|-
ASSFAFLSEQY
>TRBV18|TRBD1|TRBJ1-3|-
ASSPRMGQGNTIY
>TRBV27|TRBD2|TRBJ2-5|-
ASSPRGLVLETQY
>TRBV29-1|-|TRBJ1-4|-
SVGEIATNEKLF
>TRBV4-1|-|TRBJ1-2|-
ASSQDEAGVGFEGYT
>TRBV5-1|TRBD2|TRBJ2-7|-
ASSLSPSGGSY
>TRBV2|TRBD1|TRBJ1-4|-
ASSTRTGYRLF
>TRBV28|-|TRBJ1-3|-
ASSFYSSGNTIY
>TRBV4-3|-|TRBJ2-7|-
ASSQDWATTSYEQY
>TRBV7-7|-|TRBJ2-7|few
ASSSSRGLEQY
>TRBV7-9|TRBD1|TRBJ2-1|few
ASSSDRVSYNEQF
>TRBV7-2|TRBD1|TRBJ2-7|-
ASSFPGGYEQY
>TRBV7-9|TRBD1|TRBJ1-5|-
ASSYSGTVLH
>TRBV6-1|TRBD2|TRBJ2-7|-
ASSVGGGHSYEQY
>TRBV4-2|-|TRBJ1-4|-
ASSQDGGPGGWEKLF
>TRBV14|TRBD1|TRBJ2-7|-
ASRRTGTGLDEQY
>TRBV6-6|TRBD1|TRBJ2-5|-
ASNRGLGETQY
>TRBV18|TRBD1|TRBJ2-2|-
ASSPDRARELF
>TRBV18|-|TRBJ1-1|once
ASSLTAPPNTEAF
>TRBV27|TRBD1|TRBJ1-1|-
ASRTGRGTEAF
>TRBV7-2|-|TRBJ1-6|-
ASSLDRVGNSPLH
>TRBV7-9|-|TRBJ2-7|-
ASSFPREDEQY
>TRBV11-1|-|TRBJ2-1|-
ASSPDSEARSYNEQF
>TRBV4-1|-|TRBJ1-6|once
ASSQDPGGIYPNSPLH
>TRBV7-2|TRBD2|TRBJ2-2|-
ASLGGGVSGELF
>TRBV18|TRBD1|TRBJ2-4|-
ASSSGQGNEDIQY
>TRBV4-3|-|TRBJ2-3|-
ASSQGTPGGTDTQY
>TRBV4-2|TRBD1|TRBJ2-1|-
ASSQADRDHEQF
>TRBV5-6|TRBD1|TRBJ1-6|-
ASSPPGQGLNSPLH
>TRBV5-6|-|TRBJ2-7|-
ASSSGTPTYEQY
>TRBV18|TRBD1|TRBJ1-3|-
ASSPGTGGDTIY
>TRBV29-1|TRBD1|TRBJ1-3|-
SVGQGETGNTIY
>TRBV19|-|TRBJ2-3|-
ASAPSRGGTDTQY
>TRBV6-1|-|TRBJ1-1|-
ASLSGFGTEAF
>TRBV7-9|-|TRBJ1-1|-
ASSLVLGRGTEAF
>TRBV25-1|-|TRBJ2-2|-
ASSYTSGVTGELF